The T cell receptor (beta chain) under discussion was sequenced for a study of cytomegalovirus exposure and HLA in healthy donors (dated by TCRdb to the late 2010s). For the wider study: An earlier analysis of approximately 550 of the donors reported approximately 300 Gb of sequence data and approximately 110 million unique TCR beta sequences from about 179 million T cells. About 300 gigabases of sequencing data and approximately 85 million unique TCR sequences were included in an early release covering roughly 600 HLA-typed donors. The genetic ancestry cluster associated with self-reported Caucasian donors included about four fifths of the approximately 410 genotyped donors. The aim of the study was to test whether cataloging public T cell receptors could identify signatures of past pathogen exposure. Using immunosequencing, the study profiled T cell repertoires from 550 to 750 subjects and related those repertoires to cytomegalovirus serostatus. Along with the approximately 670-subject first cohort, a separate validation cohort of about 110 different subjects was used. To predict cytomegalovirus infection status, the study brought together high-throughput TCR immunosequencing, statistical association of individual TCRs with disease status, and machine learning. A later analysis re-examined previously published TCR beta repertoires from 610 or so donors and added high-resolution HLA genotyping to investigate patterns of TCR occurrence. Rather than drawing on any new phenotypic data, the later analysis identified candidate immune exposures from TCR beta sequences and the way those sequences occurred across donors. To decide whether each TCR beta V gene segment behaved as functional or pseudogenic, an earlier analysis of some 600 of the donors relied on high-throughput TCR beta sequencing. Donor age, sex, ethnicity and CMV serostatus were compiled alongside the repertoire data. A later genetic analysis took genome-wide SNP genotypes for about 60% of the roughly 670 donors and used that subset as a discovery cohort. Every discovery cohort repertoire had been produced on one sequencing platform. HLA typing included class I and class II loci at four-digit resolution. Typing coverage varied by locus: roughly 620-640 donors for A, B, C, DRB1 and DQB1; roughly 510 for DQA1; nearly 610 for DPA1; about 450 for DPB1. Several DR-DQ haplotypes were treated as single units for association and clustering because of strong linkage in the cohort. Among 300 to 500 genotyped donors of the cohort, an average of around 220,000 unique TCR beta nucleotide sequences was sequenced per donor, of which about 19% were non-productive. The research as a whole found: Linkage disequilibrium might explain the correlated functional status among segregating V segments, but an unknown experimental factor could not be excluded. When HLA alleles, especially DR and DQ, strongly co-occurred, TCR associations were difficult to assign to individual alleles. A further reported finding was that TCR beta sequences accurately predicted the HLA-A and HLA-B alleles for most subjects in the first cohort. The cohort was sequenced for TCR beta chains only, and without alpha or paired-chain data the features that could be detected were limited. A later analysis reported that several top co-occurrence clusters appeared linked to parvovirus B19, influenza, CMV and Epstein-Barr virus. According to a later analysis, TCR association rates differed among HLA loci, with DRB1 alleles showing the most associated TCRs and HLA-C alleles showing the fewest. The 87-base-pair reads could not distinguish some IMGT-functional V segments, including TRBV6-2 and TRBV6-3, so those segments were excluded. A few of the identified cytomegalovirus-associated TCR beta chains were confirmed in vitro to be specific for cytomegalovirus antigens. At a false discovery rate of 0.05, a later analysis linked 16,000 or so TCR beta sequences to specific HLA alleles. It was suggested by the authors that the approach could potentially be generalized to other disease states and immunological phenotypes. In a later analysis, most CMV-associated TCR beta chains were found to appear HLA-restricted, with HLA associations seemingly driven largely by CMV exposure. Presence/absence analyses assumed roughly uniform sequencing depth across donors, an assumption that may not hold. The only immune exposure information available for the cohort was CMV serostatus. An earlier analysis of approximately 540 of the donors showed that most TCR beta V segments appeared in productive rearrangements either about 87% or about 30% of the time, which broadly matched IMGT annotations. According to a later genetic analysis, donors in an Asian-associated ancestry cluster had fewer N-insertions in productive TCRs than the approximately 700-donor mean. A cluster of highly shared sequence variants was judged likely to represent a technical artifact of the sequencing pipeline. A later genetic analysis associated a missense DCLRE1C variant with V-gene and J-gene trimming of TCR beta chains, and an independent cohort replicated the association. Most TCR sequences were seen in very few donors, while some public TCRs were found in many individuals. In the study, around 160 TCR beta chains were listed as associated with cytomegalovirus. The earlier analysis of 450 to 700 of the donors excluded approximately 15 rarely observed V segments, including chromosome 9 orphons, because counts were too low. Because some donors lacked HLA typing at each locus, the association tests relied only on the typed subset. Compared with equally common non-associated chains, HLA-associated TCR beta chains in a later analysis were more clonally expanded and had lower generation probabilities. In both the original and validation cohorts, the classifier was reported to diagnose cytomegalovirus status with high specificity and sensitivity.

The cohort consisted of hundreds of healthy bone marrow donors. Cohort members were all nominally healthy when sampled, although unrecorded immune exposures were likely present. The donor was CMV seronegative and was included in the group of a few hundred seronegative cohort members. A peripheral blood sample was collected from each donor, and TCR beta sequencing was performed on peripheral blood mononuclear cells. The Qiagen DNeasy Blood Extraction Kit was used to extract genomic DNA from the blood cell samples. CDR1 is given as GTSNPN and CDR2 as SVGIG, both from the germline V gene (reference sequence). There are 15 amino acids in the CDR3, from cysteine to phenylalanine inclusive. Only CDR3 DNA remains: 45 bases, in frame from the first base. Relative to germline, V is missing 1 base and J is missing 7 bases, with 7 bases of the junction outside any gene match. To prepare the library, the immunoSEQ multiplex PCR assay was applied. For the multiplex PCR, a mixture combining 60 forward primers for TCR Vbeta segments and 13 reverse primers for TCR Jbeta segments was used. A multiplex PCR assay on genomic DNA amplified the CDR3 region of rearranged TCR beta genes. The amplified TCR beta libraries were sequenced on the Illumina HiSeq System as 87-base-pair reads. The original pipeline was this. A later analysis tallied 80 million to 95 million unique TCR beta chains across the 666 repertoires, and about 10 million of those chains were shared by two or more donors. Raw reads were error-corrected and collapsed into unique sequences with a nearest-neighbor algorithm that merged closely related sequences to remove PCR and sequencing errors. Alignment of CDR3 sequences to IMGT reference sequences was used to assign V, D and J gene segments. Each retained sequence needed at least a six-nucleotide match to both a V gene segment and a J gene segment. A rearrangement was called productive if the CDR3 had no stop codons and remained in frame with V and J, and every other rearrangement was called non-productive. Following IMGT convention, CDR3 was defined as the stretch from the second conserved V-encoded cysteine to the conserved J-encoded phenylalanine. Sequences without an unambiguous match to a single V gene segment were excluded from the earlier analysis of almost 600 of the donors. In an earlier analysis of about 590 of the donors, a V segment was called functional when productive rearrangements were above 56.7%, and segregating when the standard deviation between donors exceeded 5%. To diagnose cytomegalovirus status from the catalog of TCR beta chain sequences, a statistical classification framework was built. A later analysis assigned V and J genes by comparing TCR nucleotide sequences with IMGT/GENE-DB human TR gene sequences. A later analysis assigned CDR3 sequences and most-parsimonious VDJ recombination scenarios with the TCRdist pipeline. In a later analysis, each TCR beta chain was defined by its CDR3 amino acid sequence together with its V-gene family, and reads without a unique V-gene family were excluded. A later analysis removed 592 highly shared, low-generation-probability nucleotide sequences to deal with suspected cross-contamination and a sequencing artifact. A later analysis calculated a clonal expansion index for each public chain from normalized within-repertoire ranks of inferred template counts. Generation probabilities in a later analysis came from a VDJ recombination model fitted to out-of-frame rearrangements, and those results were checked against IGoR. In a later analysis, hypergeometric tests were used to score TCR-TCR, TCR-HLA and TCR-CMV co-occurrence, with a repertoire-size bias correction applied to TCR pairs. False discovery rates were estimated in a later analysis by permuting HLA or CMV assignments 20 times. In a later analysis, co-occurring TCRs were grouped with DBSCAN, and TCRdist sequence similarity was added when clustering was performed within HLA-allele-positive subsets. Repertoires with fewer than 30,000 or more than 120,000 public chains, plus five repertoires with anomalous nucleotide sharing, were excluded from co-occurrence clustering. The immuneACCESS repertoire file appears here via TCRdb, limited to in-frame rearrangements. These files lack a portion of the clones; in checked studies, under half of the deficit traces to unresolved V genes, and the cause of the others is not known. The DNA gave D and trimming, while V, J and clone size come from that table. For this sample there are 120,000 to 150,000 clones; about 82% appear just once. Nearly 3.5% of the sample belongs to the ten largest clones.

Details on this clone: No antigen is known for it. It has no much larger one-base neighbor in the sample; base qualities were not kept.

Material: PBMCs. This TCR was sampled from a male donor in good health and CMV-seronegative. The chain uses TRBV30 and TRBJ1-6; the junction holds 7 bases that match TRBD1. At the DNA level, the sequence is TGTGCCTGGAGTGGGGCAGGGGGGTGGAATTCACCCCTCCACTTT. This translates into CAWSGAGGWNSPLHF. The variable domain in full, with residues beyond the CDR3 obtained from the reference TRBV30 and TRBJ1-6 genes, is SQTIHQWPATLVQPVGSPLSLECTVEGTSNPNLYWYRQAAGRGLQLLFYSVGIGQISSEVPQNLSASRPQDRQFILSSKKLLLSDSGFYLCAWSGAGGWNSPLHFGNGTRLTVT.